Below, one T cell receptor (beta chain) is given with its context. The target of this receptor is not known. Base qualities are not provided; no much larger clone lies one nucleotide away. These data originate in a study of blood T cell repertoires in COVID-19 (dated by TCRdb to the early 2020s). Context from the whole study: The collaborator samples originated in the United States, Italy and Spain and spanned the acute and convalescent phases of COVID-19. The repertoires were released in a freely available public database intended as a resource for research on the immune response to SARS-CoV-2. The material from the prospective study consisted of cDNA or gDNA derived from T cells, B-cell-depleted T cells, or PBMCs. Where available, HLA class I and class II types were taken from metadata supplied by the sample provider and were not determined by assay-based typing. Nearly every sample came with metadata listing a de-identified subject ID, COVID-19 status, age in years and sex. Subjects who had been exposed to COVID-19, were actively infected with it, or had recovered from it provided the deeply sampled blood TCRbeta repertoires that made up the dataset. The samples were drawn from two sources: the first 160 participants of the ongoing ImmuneRACE study, and some 1,300 subjects contributed by 6 global collaborators. The investigation overall reported the following: The amount of clinical and demographic metadata varied by source and participant and was provided uncurated.

Trimming takes 1 base from V and 4 bases from J, and the germline ends sit 5 bases apart. The germline V gene (reference sequence) gives CDR1 as LGHDT and CDR2 as YNNKEL. There are 13 amino acids in the CDR3, from cysteine to phenylalanine inclusive. This entry keeps only the CDR3 DNA: 39 bases, framed from base 1. The immunoSEQ Assay, a bias-controlled multiplex PCR, was used to amplify TCRbeta CDR3 regions from genomic DNA. Regarding the original processing steps: Nucleated cell counts per sample were estimated from amplification of reference gene primers within the assay. To quantify the absolute abundance of each unique TCRbeta CDR3 rearrangement, sequence reads were collapsed and filtered. Productive Simpson clonality was computed per sample as the square root of Simpson's diversity index over productive rearrangements. Here the immuneACCESS table is served through TCRdb, limited to in-frame sequences with V and J called. Missing clones are a known gap in these copies; in checked studies unresolved V genes cover under half, and the rest lacks a known reason. The DNA gave D and trimming, while V, J and clone size come from that table. The sample table records about 160,000 clones; 80% to 95% of these occur just once. The ten largest clones represent approximately 4.9% of the sample.

One collaborating source in Seattle enrolled patients during active infection and followed them longitudinally through the course of disease. Whole blood was collected in K2EDTA tubes by collaborating institutions according to the institutions' own protocols. Collaborator samples were shipped for TCRbeta analysis as frozen whole blood, isolated PBMCs, or DNA extracted from either sample type. The source is a man aged 30-40 years with COVID-19, enrolled during active disease. Rearrangement joined TRBV3-1 (or the pseudogene TRBV3-2) to TRBJ2-1, with no D gene named confidently. Material for sequencing was peripheral blood. The CDR3 loop reads CASSQALYNEQFF. The nucleotides read TGTGCCAGCAGCCAAGCCCTGTACAATGAGCAGTTCTTC.